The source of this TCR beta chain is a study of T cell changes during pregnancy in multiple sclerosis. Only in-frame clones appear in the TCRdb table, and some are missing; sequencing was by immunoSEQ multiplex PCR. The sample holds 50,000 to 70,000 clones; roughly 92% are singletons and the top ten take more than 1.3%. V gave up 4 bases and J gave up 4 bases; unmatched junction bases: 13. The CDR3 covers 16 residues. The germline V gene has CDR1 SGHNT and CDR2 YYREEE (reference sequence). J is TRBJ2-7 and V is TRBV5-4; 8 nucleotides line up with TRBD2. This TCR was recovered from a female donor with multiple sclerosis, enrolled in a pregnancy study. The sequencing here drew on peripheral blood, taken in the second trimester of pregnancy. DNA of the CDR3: TGTGCCAGCAGCACGGGAGGGAGGAGTGGATTATACGAGCAGTACTTC. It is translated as CASSTGGRSGLYEQYF.